This T cell receptor beta chain was sequenced for a study of spatial heterogeneity in lung cancer. Study-wide background: PBMC collected at follow-up were sequenced when available, a median of around 2 years after resection. Averaged across combinations, each unique TCR and UMI pairing appeared more than ten times in raw reads, which were uncorrected.

This clonotype was seen repeatedly, ten times or more. The antigen remains undetermined. TCR cDNA molecules were tagged individually, and each one carried a unique molecular identifier. TCRdb itself ran the 5' RACE reads through MiXCR, one entry per CDR3 protein. The table records around 30,000 distinct CDR3 sequences, 4.5% to 7.5% of them present only once. Germline V gene sequence: CDR1 ENHRY, CDR2 SYGVKD. Trimming cost V 2 bases and J 7 bases, with 12 bases left between them. There are 13 residues in the CDR3. General study results and limits: Resection blood, more than follow-up blood, showed ubiquitous expanded tumor TCRs.

Regarding time point: blood at routine non-recurrence follow-up after resection. Researchers sequenced whole RNA taken from tumor, nontumor lung or frozen PBMC without sorting. The clonotype originates from a male donor with early-stage non-small cell lung cancer. The sequencing used PBMCs, collected at follow-up. The chain joins TRBV10-3 to TRBJ2-7; D is uncertain. CDR3: CAISERPIEEQYV. CDR3 sequence (DNA): TGTGCCATCAGTGAGCGACCGATAGAAGAGCAGTACGTC.